The 5 T cell receptor beta chains below come from one sample, sequenced in a study of prognosis after radiotherapy for stage I lung cancer. The genomic DNA TCR beta CDR3 region underwent two rounds of multiplex PCR. Round-one PCR had primers specific to each TRBV and TRBJ gene. TCRdb fed the multiplex PCR reads into MiXCR, producing one record per CDR3 protein. In the table there are about 31,000 distinct CDR3 sequences, 25% to 40% of which are singletons. Sample: PBMCs, taken before or after stereotactic body radiation therapy (not recorded which). These receptors originate from a donor aged 50 or older with non-small cell lung cancer.

This clonotype was counted at least ten times. The V and J genes are TRBV5-6 and TRBJ2-2, with a weak D call TRBD1 (6 bases). Trimming left V 3 bases short and J 4 bases short, with 13 bases between. Per the germline V gene, CDR1 is SGHDT and CDR2 is YYEEEE. The CDR3 covers 15 residues. CDR3 sequence reads: CASSSPGTSTGELFF. The CDR3 DNA is TGTGCCAGCAGCTCGCCCGGGACAAGCACCGGGGAGCTGTTTTTT.

Details on this clonotype: Only one base separates this from a far larger clonotype, so it likely reflects a read error. J is TRBJ2-2 and V is TRBV6-4; D is uncertain. Trimming took off 5 bases at V and 1 base at J, with 11 bases between the two ends. This CDR3 has 15 amino acids. Germline V gives CDR1 MRHNA, CDR2 SNTAGT. This CDR3 is CASSLDIQNTGELFF. The CDR3 DNA sequence: TGTGCCAGCAGTCTTGACATCCAGAACACCGGGGAGCTGTTTTTT.

This clonotype was counted many times. The chain employs TRBV19 and TRBJ2-7; a possible D gene is TRBD1 (6 bases). The CDR3 covers 14 residues. Trimming removed 6 bases from V and 3 bases from J, with 15 bases in between. The V gene's germline CDR1 is LNHDA and CDR2 SQIVND (reference sequence). CDR3 sequence: CASRDRLGDYEQYF. The CDR3 DNA is TGTGCCAGTAGAGACAGGTTAGGGGACTACGAGCAGTACTTC.

This clonotype was observed many times. This sequence joins TRBV5-1 and TRBJ2-1; 8 positions match TRBD1. Germline CDR1 is SGHRS and CDR2 is YFSETQ. Germline trimming cut 7 bases from V and 6 bases from J; bases unmatched to any gene: 9. CDR3 length: 14 residues. CDR3 region: CASRSPTGGNEQFF. CDR3 nucleotides: TGCGCCAGCCGATCACCAACAGGGGGCAATGAGCAGTTCTTC.

In this sample, this clonotype turned up many times. The V gene is TRBV19, the J gene TRBJ1-3, with D unclear. The V and J ends lost 5 bases and 1 base respectively, with 6 bases between them. This CDR3 is built from 13 residues. The germline gives CDR1 LNHDA, CDR2 SQIVND (reference sequence). CDR3 residues: CASSGSSGNTIYF. In nucleotides, the CDR3 is TGTGCCAGTAGTGGGAGTTCTGGAAACACCATATATTTT.